The 14 T cell receptor beta chains below come from one sample, sequenced in a study of cytomegalovirus exposure and HLA in healthy donors. The PCR contained 60 Vbeta and 13 Jbeta primers. Assay: immunoSEQ multiplex PCR; the TCRdb copy retains only in-frame clones and omits some. Among about 72,000 clones listed, over 50% were seen once. The sequenced sample consisted of PBMCs. Receptor source: a man in his forties in good health and CMV-seropositive.

This clone was counted a single time. V usage is TRBV27 and J usage is TRBJ2-6; D is uncertain. CDR1 and CDR2 (germline): MNHEY, SMNVEV (reference sequence). V was clipped by 6 bases and J by 0 bases, with 6 bases between them. The CDR3 spans 14 residues. The CDR3 sequence is CASRANSGANVLTF. Written as DNA, the CDR3 is TGTGCCAGCAGGGCAAACTCTGGGGCCAACGTCCTGACTTTC.

The gene calls are TRBV2 and TRBJ1-1, with D perhaps TRBD1 (6 bases). This CDR3 contains 14 residues. Trimming pared 7 bases from V and 4 bases from J, leaving 16 bases between. CDR1 is SNHLY, CDR2 FYNNEI, per germline. The DNA for the CDR3 is TGTGCCAGCAAGGGGGACGGCCAGGGCACTGAAGCTTTCTTT. It is translated as CASKGDGQGTEAFF.

V usage is TRBV11-3 and J usage is TRBJ2-7; D uncertain. This CDR3 is built from 19 residues. Germline CDR1 and CDR2: SGHNT and YENEEA. V shed 0 bases and J shed 4 bases, with 25 bases lying between them. The CDR3 loop is CASSLDESGIPNPLYEQYF. The CDR3 region has the DNA TGTGCCAGCAGCTTAGATGAGTCAGGAATCCCTAATCCGTTATACGAGCAGTACTTC.

The chain carries TRBV27 and TRBJ1-2; no definite D call. The germline gives CDR1 MNHEY, CDR2 SMNVEV (reference sequence). V was trimmed by 6 bases and J by 2 bases, leaving 13 bases between them. This CDR3 has 14 residues. The DNA of the CDR3 is TGTGCCAGCAGAGACTTGAGTCAGAACTATGGCTACACCTTC. Residues: CASRDLSQNYGYTF.

The chain employs TRBV30 and TRBJ2-1; D is possibly TRBD1 (6 bases). The CDR3 consists of 14 residues. Germline CDR1 and CDR2: GTSNPN and SVGIG (reference sequence). V was pared by 3 bases and J by 5 bases, with 14 bases between. CDR3 sequence reads: CAWRLLGANNEQFF. In nucleotides, the CDR3 is TGTGCCTGGAGGCTCTTGGGGGCGAACAATGAGCAGTTCTTC.

The chain recombines TRBV19 with TRBJ1-5; 9 bases line up with TRBD1. With 6 bases clipped from V and 4 bases from J, the junction kept 7 bases outside the gene matches. The CDR3 has 15 amino acids. Germline-derived CDR1 and CDR2 are LNHDA and SQIVND (reference sequence). The CDR3 sequence is CASSKGTGRNQPQHF. The CDR3 DNA reads TGTGCCAGTAGCAAAGGGACAGGGCGTAATCAGCCCCAGCATTTT.

This clone was seen a few times. The rearrangement uses TRBV2 and TRBJ2-7; possible D gene TRBD1, 6 bases. The CDR3 extends over 15 amino acids. The V end lost 3 bases, the J end lost 2 bases, and 14 bases lay between the germline ends. CDR1 is SNHLY, CDR2 FYNNEI, per germline. CDR3 in DNA: TGTGCCAGCAGTGACCCGGGACAATCTACCTACGAGCAGTACTTC. Residues: CASSDPGQSTYEQYF.

This chain joins TRBV5-1 and TRBJ2-7, with D possibly matching TRBD1 (6 bases). V lost 4 bases and J 5 bases, leaving 16 bases between the germline ends. The CDR3 is 14 amino acids. Germline assignment: CDR1 SGHRS and CDR2 YFSETQ. The CDR3 is CASSITGLIDEQYF. CDR3 nucleotides: TGCGCCAGCAGCATAACAGGGTTAATCGACGAGCAGTACTTC.

The CDR3 nucleotides read TGCGCCAGCAGCTTGGTACCGGGGGGGAACACTGAAGCTTTCTTT. Encoded protein: CASSLVPGGNTEAFF. This chain joins TRBV5-1 and TRBJ1-1, with D possibly matching TRBD1 (5 bases). The CDR3 has 15 amino acids. Trimming left V 0 bases short and J 1 base short, with 10 bases between. The germline V gene encodes CDR1 SGHRS and CDR2 YFSETQ.

The chain carries TRBV6-6 and TRBJ1-1; 9 bases match TRBD1. The V gene's germline CDR1 is MNHNY and CDR2 SVGAGI (reference sequence). J gave up 2 bases and V 5 bases, and 9 bases lay outside the gene matches. This CDR3 comprises 16 residues. CDR3 DNA: TGTGCCAGCAGTATGGGGACAGGGCCAGTTAACACTGAAGCTTTCTTT. Protein: CASSMGTGPVNTEAFF.

In the case of this clone: Different DNA sequences within this sample yield the same CDR3. J is TRBJ2-1 and V is TRBV6-5, with 7 bases matching TRBD2. The junction had 5 bases not matched to a gene; V was cut back by 6 bases and J by 0 bases. CDR1 and CDR2 (germline): MNHEY, SVGAGI. The CDR3 has 15 amino acids. This CDR3 is CASSPGGSSYNEQFF. For the CDR3, the DNA is TGTGCCAGCAGCCCCGGGGGGAGCTCCTACAATGAGCAGTTCTTC.

The chain joins TRBV5-1 to TRBJ2-3; 8 nucleotides line up with TRBD2. Per germline, CDR1 SGHRS and CDR2 YFSETQ. The CDR3 totals 15 residues. With 3 bases clipped from V and 0 bases from J, the junction kept 3 bases outside the gene matches. Here the CDR3 reads CASSSRGDSTDTQYF. The CDR3 DNA reads TGCGCCAGCAGCTCGCGGGGGGACAGCACAGATACGCAGTATTTT.

This chain uses TRBV14 with TRBJ1-2; 8 nucleotides agree with TRBD1. Trimming took 6 bases from V and 4 from J; bases not matched to a gene: 7. The CDR3 contains 14 residues. Per germline, CDR1 SGHDN and CDR2 FVKESK. CDR3 residues: CASRRSGGGYGYTF. The CDR3 coding sequence is TGTGCCAGCAGACGCTCAGGGGGCGGCTATGGCTACACCTTC. Full variable domain (rest looked up from reference TRBV14 and TRBJ1-2): EAGVTQFPSHSVIEKGQTVTLRCDPISGHDNLYWYRRVMGKEIKFLLHFVKESKQDESGMPNNRFLAERTGGTYSTLKVQPAELEDSGVYFCASRRSGGGYGYTFGSGTRLTVV.

The gene calls are TRBV25-1 and TRBJ1-6; 8 bases map to TRBD1. This CDR3 has 16 amino acids. V dropped 4 bases and J dropped 1; count of bases not matched to a gene: 3. The germline V gene encodes CDR1 MGHDK and CDR2 SYGVNS. The CDR3, as DNA: TGTGCCAGCAGTGTTGACAGGGGTTCCTATAATTCACCCCTCCACTTT. Translation gives CASSVDRGSYNSPLHF. The full variable domain, with the rest looked up from reference TRBV25-1 and TRBJ1-6, is EADIYQTPRYLVIGTGKKITLECSQTMGHDKMYWYQQDPGMELHLIHYSYGVNSTEKGDLSSESTVSRIRTEHFPLTLESARPSHTSQYLCASSVDRGSYNSPLHFGNGTRLTVT.